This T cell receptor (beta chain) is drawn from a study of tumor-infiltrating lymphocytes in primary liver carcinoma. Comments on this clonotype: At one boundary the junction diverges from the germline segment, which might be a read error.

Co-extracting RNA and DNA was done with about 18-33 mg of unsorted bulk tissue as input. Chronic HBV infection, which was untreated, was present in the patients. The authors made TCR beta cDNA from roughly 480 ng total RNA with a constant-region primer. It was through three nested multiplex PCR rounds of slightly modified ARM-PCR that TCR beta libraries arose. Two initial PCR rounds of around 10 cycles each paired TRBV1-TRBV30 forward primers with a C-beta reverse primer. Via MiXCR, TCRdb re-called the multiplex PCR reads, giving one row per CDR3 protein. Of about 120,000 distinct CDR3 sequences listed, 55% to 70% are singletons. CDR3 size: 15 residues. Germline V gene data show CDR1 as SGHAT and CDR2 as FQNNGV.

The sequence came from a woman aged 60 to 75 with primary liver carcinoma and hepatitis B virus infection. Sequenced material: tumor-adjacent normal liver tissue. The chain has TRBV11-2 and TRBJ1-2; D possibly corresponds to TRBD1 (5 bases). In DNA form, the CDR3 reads TGTGCCTGCAGCCCCCTGGGACTCCCGGGCTATGGCTACACATTT. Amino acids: CACSPLGLPGYGYTF.